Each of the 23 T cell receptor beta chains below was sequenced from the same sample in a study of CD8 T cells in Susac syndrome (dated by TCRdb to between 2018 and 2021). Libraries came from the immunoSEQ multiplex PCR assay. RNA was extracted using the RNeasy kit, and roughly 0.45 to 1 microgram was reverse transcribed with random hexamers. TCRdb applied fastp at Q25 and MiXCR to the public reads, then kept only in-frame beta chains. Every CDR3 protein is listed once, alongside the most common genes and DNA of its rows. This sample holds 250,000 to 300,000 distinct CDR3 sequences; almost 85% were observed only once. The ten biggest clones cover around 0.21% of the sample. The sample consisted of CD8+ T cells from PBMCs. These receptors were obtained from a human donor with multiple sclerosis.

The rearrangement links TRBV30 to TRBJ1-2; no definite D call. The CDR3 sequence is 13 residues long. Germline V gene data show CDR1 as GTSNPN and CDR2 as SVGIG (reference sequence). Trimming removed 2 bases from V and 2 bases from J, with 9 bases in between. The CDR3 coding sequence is TGTGCCTGGAGTACTACGGGGAACTATGGCTACACCTTC. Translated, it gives CAWSTTGNYGYTF.

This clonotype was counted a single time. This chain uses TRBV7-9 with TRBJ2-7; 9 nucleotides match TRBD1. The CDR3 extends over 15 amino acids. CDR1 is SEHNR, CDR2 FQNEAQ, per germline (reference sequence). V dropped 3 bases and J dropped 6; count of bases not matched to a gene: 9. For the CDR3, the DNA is TGTGCCAGCAGCTTCCTCCGGGACAGGGAAGGCGAGCAGTACTTC. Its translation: CASSFLRDREGEQYF.

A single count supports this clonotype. CDR3 sequence (DNA): TGTGCCAGCAGTGAATATGGGGGGCTAGGTAGCACAGATACGCAGTATTTT. Translated: CASSEYGGLGSTDTQYF. The genes are TRBV25-1 and TRBJ2-3; TRBD1 or TRBD2 may be the D gene (6 bases each). V lost 0 bases and J lost 0, with 13 bases in between. This CDR3 is 17 amino acids long. Germline loops: CDR1 MGHDK, CDR2 SYGVNS.

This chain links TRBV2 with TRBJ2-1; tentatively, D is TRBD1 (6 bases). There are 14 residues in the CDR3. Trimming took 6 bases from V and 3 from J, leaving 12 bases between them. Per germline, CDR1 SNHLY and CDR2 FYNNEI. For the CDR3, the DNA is TGTGCCAGCAGGACGCAGGACAGCTACAATGAGCAGTTCTTC. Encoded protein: CASRTQDSYNEQFF.

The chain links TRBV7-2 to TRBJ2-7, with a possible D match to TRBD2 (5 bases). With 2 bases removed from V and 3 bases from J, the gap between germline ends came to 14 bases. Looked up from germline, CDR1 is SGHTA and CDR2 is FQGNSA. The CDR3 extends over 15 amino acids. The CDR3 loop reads CASSLRGFSVYEQYF. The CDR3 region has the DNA TGTGCCAGCAGCTTACGGGGATTTTCGGTCTACGAGCAGTACTTC.

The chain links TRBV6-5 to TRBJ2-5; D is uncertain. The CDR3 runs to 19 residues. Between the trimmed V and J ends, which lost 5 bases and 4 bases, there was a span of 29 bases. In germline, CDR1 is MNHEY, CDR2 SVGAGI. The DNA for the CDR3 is TGTGCCAGCAGTAACACGAACATTCAGGTTGGGGTCCGTGGAGAGACCCAGTACTTC. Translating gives CASSNTNIQVGVRGETQYF.

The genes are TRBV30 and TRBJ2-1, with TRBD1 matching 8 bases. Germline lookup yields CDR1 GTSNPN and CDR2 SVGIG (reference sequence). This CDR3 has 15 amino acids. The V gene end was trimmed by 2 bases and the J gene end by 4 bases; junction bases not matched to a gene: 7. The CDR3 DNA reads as TGTGCCTGGAGTATAACAGGGGGGTTTTACAATGAGCAGTTCTTC. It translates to CAWSITGGFYNEQFF.

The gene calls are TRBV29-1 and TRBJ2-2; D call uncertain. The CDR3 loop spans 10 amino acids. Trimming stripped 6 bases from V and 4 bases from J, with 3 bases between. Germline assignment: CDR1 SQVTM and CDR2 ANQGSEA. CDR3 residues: CSVSTGELFF. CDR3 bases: TGCAGCGTCAGCACCGGGGAGCTGTTTTTT.

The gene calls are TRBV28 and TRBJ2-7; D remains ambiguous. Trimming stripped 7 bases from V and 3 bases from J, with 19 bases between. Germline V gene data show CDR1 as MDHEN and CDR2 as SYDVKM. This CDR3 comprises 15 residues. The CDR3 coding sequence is TGTGCCAGCACCCCATTCGGGCAGAACTACTACGAGCAGTACTTC. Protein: CASTPFGQNYYEQYF.

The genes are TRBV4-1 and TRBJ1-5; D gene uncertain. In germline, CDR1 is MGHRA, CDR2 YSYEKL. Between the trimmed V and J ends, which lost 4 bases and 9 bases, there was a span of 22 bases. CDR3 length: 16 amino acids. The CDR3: CASSPQPGRLLGPQHF. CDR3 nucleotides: TGCGCCAGCAGCCCCCAGCCGGGCAGGCTTTTAGGGCCCCAGCATTTT.

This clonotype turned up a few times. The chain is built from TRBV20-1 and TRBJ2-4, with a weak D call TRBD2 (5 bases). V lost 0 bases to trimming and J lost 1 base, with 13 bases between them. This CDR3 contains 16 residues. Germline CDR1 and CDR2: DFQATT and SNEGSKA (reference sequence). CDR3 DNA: TGCAGTGCTAGAGATGAGGGCGGCCTTGCCAAAAACATTCAGTACTTC. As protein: CSARDEGGLAKNIQYF.

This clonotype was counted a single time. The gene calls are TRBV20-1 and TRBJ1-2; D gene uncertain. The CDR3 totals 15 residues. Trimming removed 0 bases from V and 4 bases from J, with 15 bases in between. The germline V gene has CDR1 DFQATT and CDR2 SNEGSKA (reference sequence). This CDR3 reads CSARDGSQTTYGYTF. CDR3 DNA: TGCAGTGCTAGAGATGGGTCGCAGACCACCTATGGCTACACCTTC.

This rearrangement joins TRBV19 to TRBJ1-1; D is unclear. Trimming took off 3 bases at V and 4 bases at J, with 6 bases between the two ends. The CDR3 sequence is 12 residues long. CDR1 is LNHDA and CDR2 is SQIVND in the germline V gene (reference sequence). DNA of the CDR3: TGTGCCAGTAGTATCGGCTCCACTGAAGCTTTCTTT. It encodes CASSIGSTEAFF. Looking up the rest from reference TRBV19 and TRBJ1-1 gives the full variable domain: DGGITQSPKYLFRKEGQNVTLSCEQNLNHDAMYWYRQDPGQGLRLIYYSQIVNDFQKGDIAEGYSVSREKKESFPLTVTSAQKNPTAFYLCASSIGSTEAFFGQGTRLTVV.

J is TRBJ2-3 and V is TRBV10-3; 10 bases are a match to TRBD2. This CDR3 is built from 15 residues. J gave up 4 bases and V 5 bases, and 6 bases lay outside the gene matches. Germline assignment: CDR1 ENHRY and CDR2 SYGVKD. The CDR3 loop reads CAISSGLAGADTQYF. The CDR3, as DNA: TGTGCCATCAGTTCGGGGCTAGCGGGAGCAGATACGCAGTATTTT.

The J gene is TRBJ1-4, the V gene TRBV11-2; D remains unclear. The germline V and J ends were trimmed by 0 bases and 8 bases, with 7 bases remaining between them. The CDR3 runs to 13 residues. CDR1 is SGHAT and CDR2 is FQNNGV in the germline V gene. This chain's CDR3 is CASSLEIAEKLFF. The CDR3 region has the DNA TGTGCCAGCAGCTTAGAAATAGCGGAAAAACTGTTTTTT.

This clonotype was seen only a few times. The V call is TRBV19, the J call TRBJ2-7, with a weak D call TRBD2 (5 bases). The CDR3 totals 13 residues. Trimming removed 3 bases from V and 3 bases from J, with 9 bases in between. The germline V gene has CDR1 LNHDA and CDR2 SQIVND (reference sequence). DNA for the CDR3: TGTGCCAGTAGTATTGCTAGCAGCTACGAGCAGTACTTC. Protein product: CASSIASSYEQYF.

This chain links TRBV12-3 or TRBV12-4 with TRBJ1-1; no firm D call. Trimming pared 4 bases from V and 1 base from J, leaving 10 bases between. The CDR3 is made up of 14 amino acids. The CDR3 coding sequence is TGTGCCAGCAGTTCTACGGTGGCGAACACTGAAGCTTTCTTT. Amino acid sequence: CASSSTVANTEAFF.

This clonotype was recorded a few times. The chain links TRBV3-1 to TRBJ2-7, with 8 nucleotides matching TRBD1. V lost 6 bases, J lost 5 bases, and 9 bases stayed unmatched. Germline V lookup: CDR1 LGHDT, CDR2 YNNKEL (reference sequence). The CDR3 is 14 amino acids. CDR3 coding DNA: TGTGCCAGCAGGCTAGGACAGGGCAACCACGAGCAGTACTTC. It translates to CASRLGQGNHEQYF.

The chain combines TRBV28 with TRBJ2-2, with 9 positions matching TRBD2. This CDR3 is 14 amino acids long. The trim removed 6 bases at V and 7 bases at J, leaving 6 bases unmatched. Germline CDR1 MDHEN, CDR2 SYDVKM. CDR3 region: CASRRGGAGGELFF. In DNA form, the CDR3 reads TGTGCCAGCAGGCGGGGGGGCGCAGGCGGGGAGCTGTTTTTT.

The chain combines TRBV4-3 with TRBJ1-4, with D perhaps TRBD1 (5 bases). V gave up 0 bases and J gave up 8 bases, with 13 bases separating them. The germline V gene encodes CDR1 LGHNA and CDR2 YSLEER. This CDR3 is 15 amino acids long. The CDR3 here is CASSQDWDSDEKLFF. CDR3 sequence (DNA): TGCGCCAGCAGCCAAGATTGGGACTCGGACGAAAAACTGTTTTTT.

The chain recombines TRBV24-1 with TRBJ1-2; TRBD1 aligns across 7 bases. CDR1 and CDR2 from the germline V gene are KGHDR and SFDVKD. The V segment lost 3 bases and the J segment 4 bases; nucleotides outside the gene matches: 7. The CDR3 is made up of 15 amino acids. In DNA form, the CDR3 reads TGTGCCACCAGTGATCCCGACAGGGCAGTCTATGGCTACACCTTC. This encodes CATSDPDRAVYGYTF.

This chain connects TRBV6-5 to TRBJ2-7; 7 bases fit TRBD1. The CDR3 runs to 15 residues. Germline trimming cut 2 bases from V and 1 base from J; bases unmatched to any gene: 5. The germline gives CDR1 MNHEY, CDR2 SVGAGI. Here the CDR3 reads CASSYRDSPSYEQYF. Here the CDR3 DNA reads TGTGCCAGCAGTTACCGGGACAGCCCTTCCTACGAGCAGTACTTC.

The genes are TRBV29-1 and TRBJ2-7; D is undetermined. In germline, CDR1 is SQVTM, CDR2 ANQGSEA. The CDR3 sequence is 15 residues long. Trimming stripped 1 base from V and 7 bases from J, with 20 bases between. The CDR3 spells CSVEGRGPSYREQYF. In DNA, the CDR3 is TGCAGCGTTGAAGGTCGTGGACCCAGTTATCGGGAGCAGTACTTC.